This T cell receptor (beta chain) was identified in a study of Ad26.COV2.S vaccination and SARS-CoV-2 variants. Whole-study findings and limits: In TCR breadth and depth analyses, total T cell responses may have been underestimated. Among vaccine recipients, spike-specific TCR breadth exceeded that of placebo recipients.

Treatment described: 19 received Ad26.COV2.S at low or high dose, single or two shots; 5 received placebo; per-sample allocation not given. Material that was analyzed had been drawn on day 63 after the first vaccine or placebo injection. Profiling relied on immunoSEQ multiplex PCR, and the TCRdb table lists in-frame clones only, not all of them. The table shows approximately 340,000 clones, with approximately 81% occurring only once. V lost 5 bases to trimming and J lost 2 bases, with 13 bases between them. The CDR3 runs 14 residues. Germline V gives CDR1 SGHRS, CDR2 YFSETQ. Concerning this clone: Its antigen remains unidentified.

The chain carries TRBV5-1 and TRBJ2-5; a possible D gene is TRBD2 (6 bases). The input for sequencing was peripheral blood, taken in a trial of Ad26.COV2.S vaccine versus placebo. This TCR came from a person aged 18 to 59 who received the Ad26.COV2.S COVID-19 vaccine or a placebo. CDR3 protein: CASRMWAGQETQYF. The CDR3 bases are TGCGCCAGCAGAATGTGGGCGGGACAAGAGACCCAGTACTTC.